This T cell receptor (beta chain) was obtained from a study of tissue T cells after allogeneic stem cell transplantation. Comparators without hematopoietic cell transplant had other cancers, at least five gastrointestinal samples, and no known gastrointestinal disease. TCRdb's copy holds only in-frame clones and misses some; the assay was immunoSEQ multiplex PCR. The sample holds 9,500 to 15,000 clones, about 70% seen once. Germline assignment: CDR1 SGHTA and CDR2 FQGTGA. The length of the CDR3 is 13 residues. V lost 5 bases and J lost 7, with 13 bases in between. This clone came up a few times. V is TRBV7-3 and J is TRBJ2-3, with no clear D. The TCR comes from a woman aged 18-55 years with breast cancer. Sequenced material: tissue from the right colon, taken at autopsy. The CDR3 DNA reads TGTGCCAGCAGCCCCTGGGGATTGAATACGCAGTATTTT. Its protein product is CASSPWGLNTQYF.